Listed here are 9 T cell receptor beta chains from one sample, sequenced in a study of shared clonotypes between healthy human individuals. Naive CD8 populations comprised CD45RO-negative cells positively selected for CCR7, excluding terminally differentiated effector memory CD45RA+ cells. This table comes from immunoSEQ multiplex PCR, and its TCRdb copy is limited to in-frame clones, with some not included. Among about 1.9 million clones, roughly 93% were seen once, and the ten largest hold 1.5% to 2%. The source material was naive CD8+ T cells from PBMCs. Receptors originate from a man between 18 and 29 years old in good health. Some clones in this sample may be carry-over from other donors' samples.

The chain is built from TRBV5-1 and TRBJ2-1; possibly TRBD1 or TRBD2 for D (5 bases each). V lost 6 bases to trimming and J lost 3 bases, with 19 bases between them. CDR1 and CDR2 from the germline V gene are SGHRS and YFSETQ. The CDR3 consists of 16 residues. The CDR3 nucleotides are TGCGCCAGCACGCCTTGGGGCGGGTCTAGCTACAATGAGCAGTTCTTC. Translated, it gives CASTPWGGSSYNEQFF.

The J gene is TRBJ2-1, the V gene TRBV27; tentatively, D is TRBD2 (6 bases). In germline, CDR1 is MNHEY, CDR2 SMNVEV (reference sequence). The length of the CDR3 is 16 residues. The V end was cut by 10 bases, the J end by 0 bases, with 19 bases between. CDR3 loop: CATHGRGASSYNEQFF. CDR3 bases: TGTGCCACCCATGGCCGCGGGGCGAGCTCCTACAATGAGCAGTTCTTC.

Worth noting for this clone: Within the sample, other DNA sequences also encode this same CDR3. The rearrangement joins TRBV9 to TRBJ2-7, with D uncertain. Trimming took 0 bases from V and 1 from J, leaving 11 bases between them. CDR3 length: 15 amino acids. Germline V CDR1 and CDR2: SGDLS, YYNGEE. CDR3 coding DNA: TGTGCCAGCAGCGTAGGGGGTCTACCTTCCTACGAGCAGTACTTC. The encoded protein is CASSVGGLPSYEQYF.

The chain employs TRBV4-1 and TRBJ1-1; D not resolved. Trimming stripped 4 bases from V and 2 bases from J, with 14 bases between. This CDR3 comprises 15 residues. Germline V lookup: CDR1 MGHRA, CDR2 YSYEKL. The CDR3 nucleotides read TGCGCCAGCAGCCCATCGGGGTGGTTAAACACTGAAGCTTTCTTT. Translated, it gives CASSPSGWLNTEAFF.

The chain recombines TRBV11-1 with TRBJ2-1; a possible D gene is TRBD1 (5 bases). Between the trimmed V and J ends, which lost 4 bases and 5 bases, there was a span of 12 bases. CDR3 length: 14 residues. The V gene's germline CDR1 is SGHAT and CDR2 FQDESV (reference sequence). In DNA form, the CDR3 reads TGTGCCAGCAGCTCATTAGGGGCCGACAATGAGCAGTTCTTC. This sequence encodes CASSSLGADNEQFF.

This clone was detected only a few times. The chain employs TRBV29-1 and TRBJ1-2; D is uncertain. The V gene's germline CDR1 is SQVTM and CDR2 ANQGSEA. The CDR3 loop spans 12 amino acids. Trimming stripped 6 bases from V and 6 bases from J, with 14 bases between. The CDR3 DNA sequence: TGCAGCGTAGAGGACGGGGTTAATGGCTACACCTTC. Its translation is CSVEDGVNGYTF.

This chain joins TRBV28 and TRBJ1-1; the D gene is possibly TRBD1 (5 bases). CDR1 is MDHEN and CDR2 is SYDVKM in the germline V gene. V was cut by 5 bases and J by 8 bases, with 15 bases left in between. CDR3 size: 13 residues. CDR3 nucleotide sequence: TGTGCCAGCAGTACCTTTCGGGGGTCGGAAGCTTTCTTT. It translates to CASSTFRGSEAFF.

The gene calls are TRBV9 and TRBJ1-2, with D possibly TRBD1 on 5 matching bases. The CDR3 has 14 amino acids. Trimming took 5 bases from V and 4 from J, leaving 15 bases between them. Germline CDR1 and CDR2: SGDLS and YYNGEE. The CDR3 loop is CASRRGGAAYGYTF. CDR3 coding DNA: TGTGCCAGCAGGCGGGGAGGGGCGGCCTATGGCTACACCTTC.

In regard to this clone: The sample has other DNA sequences that encode this CDR3 too. This rearrangement joins TRBV27 to TRBJ2-1; no reliable D call. V dropped 6 bases and J dropped 0 bases, with 15 bases sitting between them. The CDR3 covers 16 residues. CDR1 and CDR2 (germline): MNHEY, SMNVEV (reference sequence). As DNA, the CDR3 is TGTGCCAGCAGCCTAGGGCCTGGCAGCTCCTACAATGAGCAGTTCTTC. Translated: CASSLGPGSSYNEQFF.